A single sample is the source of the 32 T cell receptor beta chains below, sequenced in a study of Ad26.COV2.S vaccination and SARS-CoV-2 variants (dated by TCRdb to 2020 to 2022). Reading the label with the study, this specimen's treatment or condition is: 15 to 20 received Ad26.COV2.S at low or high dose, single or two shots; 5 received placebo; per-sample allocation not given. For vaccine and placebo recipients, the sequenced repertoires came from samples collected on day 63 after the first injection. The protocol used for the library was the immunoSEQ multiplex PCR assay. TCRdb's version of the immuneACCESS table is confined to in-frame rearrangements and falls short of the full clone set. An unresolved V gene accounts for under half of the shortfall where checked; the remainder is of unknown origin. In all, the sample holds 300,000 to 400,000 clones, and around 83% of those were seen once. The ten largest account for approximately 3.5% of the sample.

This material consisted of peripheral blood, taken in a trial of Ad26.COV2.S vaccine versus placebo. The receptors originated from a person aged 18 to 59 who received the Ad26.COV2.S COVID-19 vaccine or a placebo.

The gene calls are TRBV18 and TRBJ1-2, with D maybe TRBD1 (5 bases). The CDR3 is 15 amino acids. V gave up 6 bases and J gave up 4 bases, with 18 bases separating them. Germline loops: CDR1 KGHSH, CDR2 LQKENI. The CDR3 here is CASSPRGAEAYGYTF. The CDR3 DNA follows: TGTGCCAGCTCCCCTCGAGGGGCAGAGGCCTATGGCTACACCTTC.

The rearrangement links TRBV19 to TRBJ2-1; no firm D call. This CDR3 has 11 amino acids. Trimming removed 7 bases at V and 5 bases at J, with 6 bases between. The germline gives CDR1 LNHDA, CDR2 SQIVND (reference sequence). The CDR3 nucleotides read TGTGCCAGTACTAGTGACAATGAGCAGTTCTTC. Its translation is CASTSDNEQFF.

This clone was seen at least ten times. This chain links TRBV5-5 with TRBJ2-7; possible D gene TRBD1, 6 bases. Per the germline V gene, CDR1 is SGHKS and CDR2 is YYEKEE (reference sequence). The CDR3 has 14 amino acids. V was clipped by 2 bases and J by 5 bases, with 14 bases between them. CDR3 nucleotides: TGTGCCAGCAGCTTTCGGACAGAGATGGACGAGCAGTACTTC. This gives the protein CASSFRTEMDEQYF.

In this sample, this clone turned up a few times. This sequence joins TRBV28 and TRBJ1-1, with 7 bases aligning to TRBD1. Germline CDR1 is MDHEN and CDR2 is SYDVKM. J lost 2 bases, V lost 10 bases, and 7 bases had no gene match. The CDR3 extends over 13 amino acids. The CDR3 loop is CATTGMFNTEAFF. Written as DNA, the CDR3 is TGTGCCACGACAGGGATGTTCAACACTGAAGCTTTCTTT.

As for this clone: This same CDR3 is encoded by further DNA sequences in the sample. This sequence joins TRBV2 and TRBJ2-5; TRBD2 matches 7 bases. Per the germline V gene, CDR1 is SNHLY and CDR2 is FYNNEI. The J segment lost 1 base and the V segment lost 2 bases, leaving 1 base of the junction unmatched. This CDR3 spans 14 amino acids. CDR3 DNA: TGTGCCAGCAGTGAATCTAGCGGCCAAGAGACCCAGTACTTC. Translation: CASSESSGQETQYF.

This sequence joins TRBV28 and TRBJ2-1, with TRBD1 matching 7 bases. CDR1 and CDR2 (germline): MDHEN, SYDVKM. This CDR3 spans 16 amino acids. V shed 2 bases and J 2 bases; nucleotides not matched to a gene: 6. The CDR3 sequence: CASSLVQGGAYNEQFF. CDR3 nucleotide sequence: TGTGCCAGCAGTTTAGTACAAGGGGGCGCCTACAATGAGCAGTTCTTC.

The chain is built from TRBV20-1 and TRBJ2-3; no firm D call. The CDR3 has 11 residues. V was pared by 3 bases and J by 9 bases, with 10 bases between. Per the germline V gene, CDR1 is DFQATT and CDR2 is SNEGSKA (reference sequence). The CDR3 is CSASSSITQYF. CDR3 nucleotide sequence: TGCAGTGCTAGTAGCTCAATCACGCAGTATTTT.

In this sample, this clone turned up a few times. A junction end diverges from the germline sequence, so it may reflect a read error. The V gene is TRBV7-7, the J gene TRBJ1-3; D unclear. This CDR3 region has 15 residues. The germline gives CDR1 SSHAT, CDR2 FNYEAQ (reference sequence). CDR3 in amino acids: CASSPEVNSGNTIYF. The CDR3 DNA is TGTGCTAGCAGCCCCGAGGTTAACTCTGGAAACACCATATATTTT.

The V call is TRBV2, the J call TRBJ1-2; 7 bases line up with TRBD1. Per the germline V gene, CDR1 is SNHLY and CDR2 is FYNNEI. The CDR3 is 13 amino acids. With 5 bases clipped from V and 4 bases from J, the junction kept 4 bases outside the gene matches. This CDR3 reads CASSTGQSYGYTF. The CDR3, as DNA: TGTGCCAGCAGTACGGGACAGAGCTATGGCTACACCTTC.

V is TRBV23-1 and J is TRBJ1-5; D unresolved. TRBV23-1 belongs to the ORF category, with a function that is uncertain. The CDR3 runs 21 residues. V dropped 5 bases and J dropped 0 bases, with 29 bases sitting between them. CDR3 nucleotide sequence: TGCGCCAGCAGTTCAATAGGTGTTAGTAGGAGGGCAGAGTATAGCAATCAGCCCCAGCATTTT. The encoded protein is CASSSIGVSRRAEYSNQPQHF.

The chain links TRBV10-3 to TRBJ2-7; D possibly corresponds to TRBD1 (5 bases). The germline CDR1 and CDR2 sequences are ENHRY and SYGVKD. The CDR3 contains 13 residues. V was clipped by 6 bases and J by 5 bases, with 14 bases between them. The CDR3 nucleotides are TGTGCCATCAGCCTTAAGGGGCCCAACGAGCAGTACTTC. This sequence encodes CAISLKGPNEQYF.

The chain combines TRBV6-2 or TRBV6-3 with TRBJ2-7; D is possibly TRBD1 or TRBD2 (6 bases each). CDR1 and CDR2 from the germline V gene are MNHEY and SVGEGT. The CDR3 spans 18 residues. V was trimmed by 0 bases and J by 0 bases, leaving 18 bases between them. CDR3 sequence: CASSYSGAPRDNSYEQYF. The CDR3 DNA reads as TGTGCCAGCAGTTACTCGGGAGCCCCGCGGGACAACTCCTACGAGCAGTACTTC.

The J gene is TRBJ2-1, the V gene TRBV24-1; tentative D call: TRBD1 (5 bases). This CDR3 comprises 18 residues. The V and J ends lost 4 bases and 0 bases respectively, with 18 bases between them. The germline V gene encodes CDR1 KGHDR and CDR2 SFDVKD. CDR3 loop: CATSDPGHPLSSYNEQFF. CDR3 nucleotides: TGTGCCACCAGTGACCCCGGACACCCCTTGAGCTCCTACAATGAGCAGTTCTTC.

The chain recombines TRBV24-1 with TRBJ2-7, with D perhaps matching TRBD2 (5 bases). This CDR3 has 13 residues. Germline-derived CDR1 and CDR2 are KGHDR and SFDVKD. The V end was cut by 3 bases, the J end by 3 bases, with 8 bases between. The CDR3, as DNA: TGTGCCACCAGTGATGCCGGGGTCTACGAGCAGTACTTC. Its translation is CATSDAGVYEQYF.

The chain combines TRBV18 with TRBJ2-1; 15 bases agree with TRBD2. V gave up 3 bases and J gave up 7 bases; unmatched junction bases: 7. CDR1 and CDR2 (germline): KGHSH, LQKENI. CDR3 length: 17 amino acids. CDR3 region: CASSPLPGLAGGNEQFF. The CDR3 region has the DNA TGTGCCAGCTCACCCCTCCCCGGACTAGCGGGGGGGAATGAGCAGTTCTTC.

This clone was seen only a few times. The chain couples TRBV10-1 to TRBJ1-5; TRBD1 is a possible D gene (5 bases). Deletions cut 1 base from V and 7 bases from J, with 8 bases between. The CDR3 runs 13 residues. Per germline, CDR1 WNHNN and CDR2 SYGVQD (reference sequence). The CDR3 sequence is CASSEYRGQPQHF. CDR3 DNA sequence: TGCGCCAGCAGTGAGTACCGGGGGCAGCCCCAGCATTTT.

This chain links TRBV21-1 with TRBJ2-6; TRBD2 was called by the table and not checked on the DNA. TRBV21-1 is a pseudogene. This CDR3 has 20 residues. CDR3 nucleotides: TGTGCCAGCAGCAAAAATAGTTCCTGGGACTCCTACTCTGGGGCCAACGTCCTGACTTTC. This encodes CASSKNSSWDSYSGANVLTF.

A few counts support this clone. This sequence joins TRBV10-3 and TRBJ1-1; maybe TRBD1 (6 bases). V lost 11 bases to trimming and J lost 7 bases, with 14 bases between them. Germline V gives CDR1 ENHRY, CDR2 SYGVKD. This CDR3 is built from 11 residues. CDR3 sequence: CACRGALEAFF. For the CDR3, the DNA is TGTGCCTGCCGGGGGGCTCTTGAAGCTTTCTTT.

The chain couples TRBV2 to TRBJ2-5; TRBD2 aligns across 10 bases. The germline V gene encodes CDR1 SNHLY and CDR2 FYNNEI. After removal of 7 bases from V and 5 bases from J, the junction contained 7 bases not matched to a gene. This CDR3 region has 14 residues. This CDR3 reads CASNGAGGLETQYF. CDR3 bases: TGTGCCAGCAATGGAGCGGGGGGGCTGGAGACCCAGTACTTC.

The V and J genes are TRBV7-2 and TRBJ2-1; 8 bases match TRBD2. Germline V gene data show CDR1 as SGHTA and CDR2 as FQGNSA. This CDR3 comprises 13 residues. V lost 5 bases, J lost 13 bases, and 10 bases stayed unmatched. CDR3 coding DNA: TGTGCCAGCAGCCCAGAGTTACTAGCGGTACAGTTCTTC. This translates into CASSPELLAVQFF.

Here the CDR3 DNA reads TGTGCCAGCAGGGGGGCTAACCAAGAGACCCAGTACTTC. Encoded protein: CASRGANQETQYF. V is TRBV12-3 or TRBV12-4 and J is TRBJ2-5; possible D gene TRBD1, 6 bases. Trimming stripped 6 bases from V and 0 bases from J, with 8 bases between. The CDR3 is 13 residues long.

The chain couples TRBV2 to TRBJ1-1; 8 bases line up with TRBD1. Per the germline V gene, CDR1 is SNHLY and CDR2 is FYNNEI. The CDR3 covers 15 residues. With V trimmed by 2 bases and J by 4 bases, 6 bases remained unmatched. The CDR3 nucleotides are TGTGCCAGCAGTGAATCCCCGACAGGGGTCACTGAAGCTTTCTTT. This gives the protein CASSESPTGVTEAFF.

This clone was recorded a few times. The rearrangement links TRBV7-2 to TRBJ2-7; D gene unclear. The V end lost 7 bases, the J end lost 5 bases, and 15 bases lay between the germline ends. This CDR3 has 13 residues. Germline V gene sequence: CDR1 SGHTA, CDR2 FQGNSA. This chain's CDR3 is CASTRIGVNEQYF. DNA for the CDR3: TGTGCCAGCACCCGCATAGGTGTGAACGAGCAGTACTTC. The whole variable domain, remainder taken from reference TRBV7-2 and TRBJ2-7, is GAGVSQSPSNKVTEKGKDVELRCDPISGHTALYWYRQSLGQGLEFLIYFQGNSAPDKSGLPSDRFSAERTGGSVSTLTIQRTQQEDSAVYLCASTRIGVNEQYFGPGTRLTVT.

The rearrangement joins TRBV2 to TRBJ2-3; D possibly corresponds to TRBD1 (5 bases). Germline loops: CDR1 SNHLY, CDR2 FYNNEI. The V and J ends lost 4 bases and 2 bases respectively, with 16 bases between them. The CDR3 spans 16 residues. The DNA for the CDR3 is TGTGCCAGCAGTGTCCTGGGGCCTTATTCCACAGATACGCAGTATTTT. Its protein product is CASSVLGPYSTDTQYF.

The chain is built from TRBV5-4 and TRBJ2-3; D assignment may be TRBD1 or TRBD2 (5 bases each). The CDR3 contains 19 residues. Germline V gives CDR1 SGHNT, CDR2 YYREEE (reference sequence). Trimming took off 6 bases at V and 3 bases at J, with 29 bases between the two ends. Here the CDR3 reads CASTKPSPGQGGRTDTQYF. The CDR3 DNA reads TGTGCCAGCACCAAACCCTCACCGGGGCAGGGCGGTAGAACAGATACGCAGTATTTT.

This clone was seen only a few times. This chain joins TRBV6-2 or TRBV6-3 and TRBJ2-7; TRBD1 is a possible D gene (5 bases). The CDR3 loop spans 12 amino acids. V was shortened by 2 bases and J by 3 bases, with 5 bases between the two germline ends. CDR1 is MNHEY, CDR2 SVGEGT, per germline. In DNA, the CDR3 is TGTGCCAGCAGTTACAGGGGCTACGAGCAGTACTTC. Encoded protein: CASSYRGYEQYF.

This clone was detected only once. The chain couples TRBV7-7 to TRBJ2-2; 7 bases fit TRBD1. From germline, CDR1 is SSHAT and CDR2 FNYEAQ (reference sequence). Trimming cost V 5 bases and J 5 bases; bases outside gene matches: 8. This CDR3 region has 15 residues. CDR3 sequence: CASSLQGLGTGELFF. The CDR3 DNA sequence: TGTGCCAGCAGCCTACAGGGGCTCGGAACCGGGGAGCTGTTTTTT.

The CDR3 DNA sequence: TGTGCCTGGAGGTTCGGGCTAGCGGGAGGGACCCAGTACTTC. Translated, it gives CAWRFGLAGGTQYF. This chain connects TRBV30 to TRBJ2-5, with 11 bases aligning to TRBD2. This CDR3 is 14 amino acids long. After removal of 3 bases from V and 7 bases from J, the junction contained 7 bases not matched to a gene. The germline V gene encodes CDR1 GTSNPN and CDR2 SVGIG (reference sequence).

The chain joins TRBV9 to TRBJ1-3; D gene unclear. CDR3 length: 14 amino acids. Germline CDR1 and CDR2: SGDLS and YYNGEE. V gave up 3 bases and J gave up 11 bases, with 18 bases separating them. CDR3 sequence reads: CASSGESTGRAIYF. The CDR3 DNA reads TGTGCCAGCAGCGGAGAATCGACGGGTCGGGCCATATATTTT.

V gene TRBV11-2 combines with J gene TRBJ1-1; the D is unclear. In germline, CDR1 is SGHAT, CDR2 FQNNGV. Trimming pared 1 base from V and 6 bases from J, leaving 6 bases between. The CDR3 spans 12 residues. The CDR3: CASSLGVAEAFF. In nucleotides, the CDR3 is TGTGCCAGCAGCTTAGGCGTGGCTGAAGCTTTCTTT.

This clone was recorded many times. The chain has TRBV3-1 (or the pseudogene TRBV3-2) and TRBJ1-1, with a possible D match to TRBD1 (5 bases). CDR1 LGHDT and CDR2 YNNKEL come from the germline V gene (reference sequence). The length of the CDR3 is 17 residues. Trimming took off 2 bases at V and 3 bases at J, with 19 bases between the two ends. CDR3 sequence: CASSQSLPREIHTEAFF. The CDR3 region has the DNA TGTGCCAGCAGCCAAAGCCTCCCCAGGGAAATTCACACTGAAGCTTTCTTT.

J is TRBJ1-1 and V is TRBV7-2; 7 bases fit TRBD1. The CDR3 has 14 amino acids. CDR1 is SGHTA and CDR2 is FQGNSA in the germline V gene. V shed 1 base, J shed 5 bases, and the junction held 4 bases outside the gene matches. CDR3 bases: TGTGCCAGCAGCTTAGAGGGGGCGGTGACTGAAGCTTTCTTT. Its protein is CASSLEGAVTEAFF.